These T cell receptor beta chains were read from a single sample in a study of T cells in Graves' hyperthyroidism and ophthalmopathy. TCRdb called the multiplex PCR reads again in MiXCR, with one record for every CDR3 protein. The repertoire has 400,000 or so distinct CDR3 sequences, 13% to 15% of them found once; the top ten carry around 20%. Sequenced input: blood. Receptors were obtained from a woman aged 60-70 years with Graves' ophthalmopathy. The CDR3 runs from the conserved cysteine through the conserved F or W. Fields, in order: V gene, clone size, D gene, J gene, CDR3 protein, CDR3 DNA. A D gene is named only where the DNA matches it firmly. Not every row has a clone size; where given, it reads once, few, many or a size class.

>TRBV2|many|TRBD2|TRBJ2-1
CASSGTSGRVLYNEQFF
TGTGCCAGCAGTGGGACTAGCGGGAGGGTACTTTACAATGAGCAGTTCTTC
>TRBV28|many|.|TRBJ2-7
CASSPQGSSYEQYF
TGTGCCAGCAGTCCACAGGGAAGCTCCTACGAGCAGTACTTC
>TRBV18|.|.|TRBJ2-4
CASSQGQGFLVEYF
TGTGCCAGCTCACAGGGTCAGGGCTTTCTAGTCGAGTACTTC
>TRBV5-1|.|TRBD1|TRBJ1-4
CASTSLPHRGANEKLFF
TGCGCCAGCACCTCACTACCGCACAGGGGCGCTAATGAAAAACTGTTTTTT
>TRBV27|many|TRBD2|TRBJ2-1
CASSLRTSGVQEQFF
TGTGCCAGCAGTTTACGGACTAGCGGGGTGCAAGAGCAGTTCTTC
>TRBV20-1|few|TRBD2|TRBJ2-7
CSARKESGRAVVHEQYF
TGCAGTGCTAGAAAGGAGAGCGGGAGGGCCGTGGTCCACGAGCAGTACTTC
>TRBV5-1|many|TRBD2|TRBJ2-2
CASSVRPSGRETGELFF
TGCGCCAGCAGCGTGAGGCCTAGCGGGAGGGAAACCGGGGAGCTGTTTTTT
>TRBV7-9|.|TRBD1|TRBJ2-3
CASSPQTGGGGDPPRTQYF
TGTGCCAGCAGCCCTCAGACAGGGGGCGGCGGCGACCCACCTCGTACGCAGTATTTT
>TRBV10-3|.|.|TRBJ2-3
CAIRMGGTDTQYF
TGTGCCATCAGGATGGGGGGCACAGATACGCAGTATTTT
>TRBV9|.|.|TRBJ2-5
CASSVGGRGPQETQYF
TGTGCCAGCAGCGTAGGGGGCAGGGGACCGCAAGAGACCCAGTACTTC
>TRBV28|many|.|TRBJ1-3
CASTPQESSGNTIYF
TGTGCCAGCACCCCTCAGGAATCCTCTGGAAACACCATATATTTT
>TRBV27|many|.|TRBJ2-1
CASINPSYNEQFF
TGTGCCAGCATCAATCCCTCCTACAATGAGCAGTTCTTC
>TRBV15|.|TRBD2|TRBJ2-3
CATSRDGPSGRTDTQYF
TGTGCCACCAGCAGAGATGGGCCTAGCGGACGCACAGATACGCAGTATTTT
>TRBV7-9|.|TRBD1|TRBJ1-2
CASSFIGGTVYGYTF
TGTGCCAGCAGCTTTATAGGGGGGACAGTTTATGGCTACACCTTC
>TRBV12-3/TRBV12-4|many|TRBD2|TRBJ2-1
CASRASGRAFNEQFF
TGTGCCAGCAGGGCTAGCGGGAGGGCCTTTAATGAGCAGTTCTTC
>TRBV28|many|TRBD1|TRBJ2-5
CASCIPGQGETQYF
TGTGCCAGCTGTATCCCGGGACAGGGTGAGACCCAGTACTTC
>TRBV5-1|few|.|TRBJ2-2
CASSLDRTNTGELFF
TGCGCCAGCAGCTTGGACAGGACCAACACCGGGGAGCTGTTTTTT
>TRBV5-6|many|.|TRBJ2-1
CASSPEPGLLSYNEQFF
TGTGCCAGCAGCCCGGAGCCGGGACTTCTCTCCTACAATGAGCAGTTCTTC
>TRBV6-5|.|.|TRBJ1-5
CASSFDSGSRYSNQPQHF
TGTGCCAGCAGTTTCGATTCAGGGTCCCGTTATAGCAATCAGCCCCAGCATTTT
>TRBV20-1|many|TRBD1|TRBJ2-7
CSARDPQGAPGEQYF
TGCAGTGCTAGAGATCCCCAGGGGGCGCCGGGCGAGCAGTACTTC
>TRBV28|many|TRBD2|TRBJ2-1
CASIPGTSGRNEQFF
TGTGCCAGCATTCCCGGGACTAGCGGGAGGAATGAGCAGTTCTTC
>TRBV30|.|.|TRBJ2-2
CAWSVQVLTGELFF
TGTGCCTGGAGTGTGCAGGTGCTCACCGGGGAGCTGTTTTTT
>TRBV12-3/TRBV12-4|many|TRBD1|TRBJ1-4
CASTWTGGIEKLFF
TGTGCCAGCACCTGGACAGGGGGGATTGAAAAACTGTTTTTT